This T cell receptor beta chain originates from a study of T cell repertoires in cytomegalovirus infection. TCRdb analysed the reads with MiXCR anew, one entry per CDR3 protein. The top ten hold about 4.2% of the sample, which has roughly 200,000 distinct CDR3 sequences, nearly 9.5% seen once. Germline V lookup: CDR1 SGHTA, CDR2 FQGNSA. The V gene lost 5 bases and the J gene lost 2 bases, with 10 bases spanning the gap. The CDR3 spans 14 residues. In its sample, this clonotype was seen many times. The receptor was derived from a human donor in good health (CMV status not recorded). Some clones in this sample may be carry-over from other donors' samples. The chain has TRBV7-2 and TRBJ1-5, with unresolved D. Sequencing was carried out using PBMCs. DNA of the CDR3: TGTGCCAGCAGCCCCATTGGGGGCAATCAGCCCCAGCATTTT. Its protein is CASSPIGGNQPQHF.